The 9 T cell receptor beta chains below were found in one sample sequenced in a study of T-cell memory formation after mild COVID-19. In TCRdb, the 5' RACE reads were re-called with MiXCR into one record per CDR3 protein. The sample has about 180,000 distinct CDR3 sequences, around 16% seen once; the top ten hold approximately 2.2%. Sequenced sample: PBMCs or a T cell subset sorted from them (not recorded which). All receptors come from an adult woman who had mild COVID-19 (a few samples of this study predate the infection). Cell type and time point are not known.

The chain has TRBV5-1 and TRBJ2-2; 8 positions match TRBD1. Germline V gene sequence: CDR1 SGHRS, CDR2 YFSETQ. J lost 6 bases, V lost 3 bases, and 7 bases had no gene match. The CDR3 loop spans 15 amino acids. The CDR3 loop reads CASSSSGGAAGELFF. Here the CDR3 DNA reads TGCGCCAGCAGCTCCTCAGGGGGCGCCGCCGGGGAGCTGTTTTTT.

This clonotype showed up many times. The V call is TRBV20-1, the J call TRBJ2-5, with 10 positions matching TRBD1. The CDR3 is 13 amino acids. Germline V gene data show CDR1 as DFQATT and CDR2 as SNEGSKA (reference sequence). V dropped 7 bases and J dropped 0; count of bases not matched to a gene: 2. CDR3 nucleotides: TGCAGTGGGGACAGGGGAAACCAAGAGACCCAGTACTTC. Translated: CSGDRGNQETQYF.

This clonotype came up a few times. This chain connects TRBV15 to TRBJ2-5; D is tentatively TRBD1 or TRBD2 (6 bases each). V lost 8 bases, J lost 2 bases, and 15 bases lay in between. The CDR3 is made up of 14 amino acids. Germline-derived CDR1 and CDR2 are LNHNV and YYDKDF (reference sequence). CDR3 nucleotide sequence: TGTGCCACCGCGGTTTGGGGGGCTCAAGAGACCCAGTACTTC. Residues: CATAVWGAQETQYF.

This clonotype has only a few counts. The chain uses TRBV24-1 and TRBJ1-3; no clear D gene. V was trimmed by 2 bases and J by 3 bases, leaving 4 bases between them. This CDR3 spans 13 amino acids. The germline gives CDR1 KGHDR, CDR2 SFDVKD. CDR3 DNA: TGTGCCACCAGTGATTCCGTTGGAAACACCATATATTTT. This codes for CATSDSVGNTIYF.

This clonotype was seen repeatedly, ten times or more. V usage is TRBV27 and J usage is TRBJ2-7; 12 positions agree with TRBD2. This CDR3 region has 17 residues. Trimming removed 2 bases from V and 4 bases from J; junction bases left unmatched: 9. CDR1 and CDR2 (germline): MNHEY, SMNVEV (reference sequence). Here the CDR3 reads CASSLVSSGRAPYEQYF. The CDR3 bases are TGTGCCAGCAGTTTAGTCTCTAGCGGGAGGGCCCCGTACGAGCAGTACTTC.

This clonotype showed up just a few times. V usage is TRBV7-2 and J usage is TRBJ2-7; 8 bases align to TRBD1. This CDR3 region has 14 residues. Germline lookup yields CDR1 SGHTA and CDR2 FQGNSA. Trimming removed 4 bases from V and 2 bases from J; junction bases left unmatched: 4. CDR3 amino acids: CASSSQTGAYEQYF. The CDR3 nucleotides read TGTGCCAGCAGCTCTCAGACAGGGGCCTACGAGCAGTACTTC.

This clonotype showed up just a few times. The chain combines TRBV5-5 with TRBJ2-3, with D possibly TRBD2 on 5 matching bases. This CDR3 is built from 12 residues. V was cut by 3 bases and J by 4 bases, with 6 bases left in between. Germline V gene lookup returns CDR1 SGHKS and CDR2 YYEKEE (reference sequence). The CDR3 loop reads CASSSGADTQYF. The CDR3 DNA reads as TGTGCCAGCAGCTCCGGGGCAGATACGCAGTATTTT.

The gene calls are TRBV12-3 or TRBV12-4 and TRBJ1-2, with D unclear. This CDR3 spans 13 amino acids. V was trimmed by 3 bases and J by 0 bases, leaving 5 bases between them. In nucleotides, the CDR3 is TGTGCCAGCAGTTTTGGAGCTAACTATGGCTACACCTTC. It codes for CASSFGANYGYTF.

This clonotype was counted a few times. The rearrangement joins TRBV7-7 to TRBJ2-5; 8 bases are shared with TRBD2. This CDR3 is built from 12 residues. CDR1 SSHAT and CDR2 FNYEAQ come from the germline V gene (reference sequence). DNA for the CDR3: TGTGCTAGCGGGATGTCCCAAGAGACCCAGTACTTC. Residues: CASGMSQETQYF.